These 22 T cell receptor beta chains came from one sample sequenced in a study of blood T cell repertoires in COVID-19. Assay: immunoSEQ multiplex PCR; the TCRdb copy retains only in-frame clones and omits some. Among 140,000 or so clones listed, about 90% were seen once. Sequencing input: peripheral blood. The receptor set was obtained from a man aged 45-65 years who had recovered from COVID-19.

This chain connects TRBV10-3 to TRBJ2-7, with D possibly matching TRBD1 (5 bases). V was trimmed by 4 bases and J by 3 bases, leaving 13 bases between them. Germline CDR1 ENHRY, CDR2 SYGVKD. The CDR3 runs 14 residues. This CDR3 reads CAISVGRVSYEQYF. The CDR3 DNA is TGTGCCATCAGTGTTGGCAGGGTGAGCTACGAGCAGTACTTC.

In its sample, this clone was seen once. The chain links TRBV5-8 to TRBJ2-3; 9 nucleotides line up with TRBD2. Germline V gives CDR1 SGHTS, CDR2 YDEGEE. The CDR3 sequence is 17 residues long. The V and J ends lost 0 bases and 3 bases, in that order; junction bases with no gene match: 8. CDR3 nucleotides: TGTGCCAGCAGCTTGGGTCGGTCTAGCGGGGTAACAGATACGCAGTATTTT. Its translation is CASSLGRSSGVTDTQYF.

V and J are TRBV11-2 and TRBJ2-1, with D unclear. V dropped 5 bases and J dropped 5 bases, with 19 bases sitting between them. CDR1 is SGHAT and CDR2 is FQNNGV in the germline V gene. The CDR3 loop spans 16 amino acids. CDR3 residues: CASSLDTILLNNEQFF. The DNA of the CDR3 is TGTGCCAGCAGCCTTGACACGATTCTTCTTAACAATGAGCAGTTCTTC.

The V gene is TRBV6-2 or TRBV6-3, the J gene TRBJ1-4, with TRBD1 identical over 9 bases. After removal of 4 bases from V and 5 bases from J, the junction contained 5 bases not matched to a gene. This CDR3 is built from 15 residues. Germline V CDR1 and CDR2: MNHEY, SVGEGT. Here the CDR3 reads CASSLQGAHNEKLFF. The CDR3 DNA is TGTGCCAGCAGTTTACAGGGGGCTCACAATGAAAAACTGTTTTTT.

The chain employs TRBV27 and TRBJ1-2, with TRBD1 matching 7 bases. The CDR3 length is 15 residues. Germline values: CDR1 MNHEY, CDR2 SMNVEV (reference sequence). J was trimmed by 2 bases and V by 0 bases; bases with no gene match: 3. The CDR3 DNA reads as TGTGCCAGCAGTTTATCGGGACAGCTAAACTATGGCTACACCTTC. The encoded protein is CASSLSGQLNYGYTF.

V is TRBV7-2 and J is TRBJ2-7, with TRBD1 matching over 9 bases. From germline, CDR1 is SGHTA and CDR2 FQGNSA. This CDR3 comprises 15 residues. The V gene end was trimmed by 4 bases and the J gene end by 0 bases; junction bases not matched to a gene: 4. For the CDR3, the DNA is TGTGCCAGCAGCTCCCGGGACAGGGCCTCCTACGAGCAGTACTTC. Its translation is CASSSRDRASYEQYF.

Of note for this clone: This sample includes further DNA sequences coding for the same CDR3. The chain employs TRBV18 and TRBJ1-6; 9 positions match TRBD1. Germline V gene sequence: CDR1 KGHSH, CDR2 LQKENI. Losses at the gene ends were 3 bases for V and 5 bases for J; bases not matched to a gene: 2. The CDR3 is 15 residues long. This chain's CDR3 is CASSPRDRDNSPLHF. CDR3 bases: TGTGCCAGCTCACCCCGGGACAGGGATAATTCACCCCTCCACTTT.

The sample holds a few counts of this clone. The chain combines TRBV21-1 with TRBJ1-4; the table's D gene call, TRBD1, was not cross checked with the DNA. TRBV21-1 is annotated as a pseudogene. The CDR3 runs to 17 residues. The CDR3 bases are TGTGCCAGCAGCAAAGAGGATAAGGGGCAAGCTAATGAAAAACTGTTTTTT. Translated, it gives CASSKEDKGQANEKLFF.

This rearrangement joins TRBV5-1 to TRBJ1-2, with D possibly matching TRBD1 (5 bases). Germline-derived CDR1 and CDR2 are SGHRS and YFSETQ. V was clipped by 4 bases and J by 2 bases, with 15 bases between them. CDR3 length: 15 amino acids. CDR3 region: CASSADGTLNYGYTF. The CDR3 region has the DNA TGCGCCAGCAGCGCGGATGGGACTTTGAACTATGGCTACACCTTC.

The chain uses TRBV9 and TRBJ2-7, with a tentative D call TRBD1 (5 bases). Germline CDR1 reads SGDLS; CDR2 reads YYNGEE. V dropped 0 bases and J dropped 4 bases, with 11 bases sitting between them. The CDR3 is 14 residues long. CDR3 sequence (DNA): TGTGCCAGCAGCGTAGCGGCAGGGTCGTACGAGCAGTACTTC. Residues: CASSVAAGSYEQYF.

The rearrangement links TRBV27 to TRBJ2-5; 9 bases are a match to TRBD1. This CDR3 is 14 amino acids long. Trimming took 5 bases from V and 7 from J; bases not matched to a gene: 8. Germline V gives CDR1 MNHEY, CDR2 SMNVEV (reference sequence). CDR3 amino acids: CASSPTGGGRTQYF. CDR3 coding DNA: TGTGCCAGCAGTCCCACAGGGGGCGGGAGGACCCAGTACTTC.

This sequence joins TRBV5-4 and TRBJ2-2; 7 nucleotides agree with TRBD2. The germline V gene has CDR1 SGHNT and CDR2 YYREEE (reference sequence). This CDR3 spans 15 amino acids. The ends lost 4 bases at V and 0 bases at J; junction bases unmatched: 3. The CDR3 reads CASSTLAANTGELFF. The CDR3 DNA sequence: TGTGCCAGCAGCACCCTAGCGGCGAACACCGGGGAGCTGTTTTTT.

This sequence joins TRBV15 and TRBJ1-2; 12 bases fit TRBD1. Germline-derived CDR1 and CDR2 are LNHNV and YYDKDF (reference sequence). CDR3 length equals 16 residues. After removal of 3 bases from V and 4 bases from J, the junction contained 6 bases not matched to a gene. CDR3 sequence (DNA): TGTGCCACCAGCAGGGACGGGACAGGGGGCGGCTATGGCTACACCTTC. This codes for CATSRDGTGGGYGYTF.

The chain employs TRBV7-2 and TRBJ2-3; TRBD2 matches at 8 bases. V gave up 5 bases and J gave up 2 bases; unmatched junction bases: 6. This CDR3 spans 15 amino acids. In germline, CDR1 is SGHTA, CDR2 FQGNSA. DNA of the CDR3: TGTGCCAGCAGCACTACTAGCGGACCCACAGATACGCAGTATTTT. Translated: CASSTTSGPTDTQYF.

This sequence joins TRBV5-5 and TRBJ1-4; 9 positions match TRBD1. CDR1 is SGHKS, CDR2 YYEKEE, per germline (reference sequence). The CDR3 length is 13 residues. The V and J ends lost 8 bases and 6 bases, in that order; junction bases with no gene match: 5. DNA of the CDR3: TGTGCCAGTACCGGGACAGGGCATGAAAAACTGTTTTTT. It codes for CASTGTGHEKLFF. Full variable domain (remainder filled in from reference TRBV5-5 and TRBJ1-4): DAGVTQSPTHLIKTRGQQVTLRCSPISGHKSVSWYQQVLGQGPQFIFQYYEKEERGRGNFPDRFSARQFPNYSSELNVNALLLGDSALYLCASTGTGHEKLFFGSGTQLSVL.

V is TRBV7-2 and J is TRBJ1-1, with 12 bases aligning to TRBD1. The CDR3 is made up of 18 amino acids. Germline V gene lookup returns CDR1 SGHTA and CDR2 FQGNSA. With 5 bases clipped from V and 4 bases from J, the junction kept 14 bases outside the gene matches. CDR3 sequence reads: CASSRVRGTGGGGTEAFF. The CDR3 nucleotides read TGTGCCAGCAGCCGGGTTCGGGGGACAGGGGGCGGAGGCACTGAAGCTTTCTTT.

The chain joins TRBV4-1 to TRBJ2-3; unclear D gene. The germline gives CDR1 MGHRA, CDR2 YSYEKL. The CDR3 has 15 residues. Trimming took off 3 bases at V and 4 bases at J, with 14 bases between the two ends. CDR3 DNA sequence: TGCGCCAGCAGCCAGAGAACGACTTTTTCAGATACGCAGTATTTT. Translating gives CASSQRTTFSDTQYF.

The rearrangement uses TRBV24-1 and TRBJ1-1; TRBD1 might be the D (5 bases). The V end lost 9 bases, the J end lost 8 bases, and 12 bases lay between the germline ends. Germline V gene sequence: CDR1 KGHDR, CDR2 SFDVKD. There are 11 residues in the CDR3. This CDR3 reads CATGGKGEAFF. In DNA form, the CDR3 reads TGTGCCACCGGGGGGAAAGGAGAAGCTTTCTTT.

This clone was seen a handful of times. Distinct nucleotide sequences in the sample also encode this CDR3. CDR3 sequence: CASSVGGQGREPQHF. In DNA, the CDR3 is TGTGCCAGCAGCGTAGGGGGACAGGGGAGGGAGCCCCAGCATTTT. The chain carries TRBV9 and TRBJ1-5; 10 nucleotides line up with TRBD1. The CDR3 spans 15 residues. With 0 bases clipped from V and 8 bases from J, the junction kept 5 bases outside the gene matches. CDR1 is SGDLS, CDR2 YYNGEE, per germline.

The V gene is TRBV29-1, the J gene TRBJ1-1; D ambiguous. Trimming shortened V by 6 bases and J by 3 bases, and 20 bases separated the two germline ends. CDR3 length equals 15 residues. Per the germline V gene, CDR1 is SQVTM and CDR2 is ANQGSEA. This CDR3 is CSVTKNSPGDTEAFF. CDR3 nucleotide sequence: TGCAGCGTGACCAAAAACTCACCCGGGGACACTGAAGCTTTCTTT. The full variable domain, with the rest looked up from reference TRBV29-1 and TRBJ1-1, is SAVISQKPSRDICQRGTSLTIQCQVDSQVTMMFWYRQQPGQSLTLIATANQGSEATYESGFVIDKFPISRPNLTFSTLTVSNMSPEDSSIYLCSVTKNSPGDTEAFFGQGTRLTVV.

CDR3 sequence: CASSQLGQGTSPLHF. In nucleotides, the CDR3 is TGTGCCAGCAGCCAATTGGGACAGGGTACTTCACCCCTCCACTTT. The chain combines TRBV16 with TRBJ1-6; 9 bases are a match to TRBD1. J was trimmed by 9 bases and V by 1 base; bases with no gene match: 4. This CDR3 has 15 residues. Germline V gene data show CDR1 as KGHSY and CDR2 as FQNENV.

V gene TRBV9 combines with J gene TRBJ1-1, with a tentative D call TRBD1 (6 bases). The CDR3 totals 13 residues. V was clipped by 6 bases and J by 1 base, with 10 bases between them. CDR1 and CDR2 from the germline V gene are SGDLS and YYNGEE. CDR3: CASTRGGNTEAFF. The CDR3 DNA reads as TGTGCCAGCACCAGGGGTGGGAACACTGAAGCTTTCTTT.